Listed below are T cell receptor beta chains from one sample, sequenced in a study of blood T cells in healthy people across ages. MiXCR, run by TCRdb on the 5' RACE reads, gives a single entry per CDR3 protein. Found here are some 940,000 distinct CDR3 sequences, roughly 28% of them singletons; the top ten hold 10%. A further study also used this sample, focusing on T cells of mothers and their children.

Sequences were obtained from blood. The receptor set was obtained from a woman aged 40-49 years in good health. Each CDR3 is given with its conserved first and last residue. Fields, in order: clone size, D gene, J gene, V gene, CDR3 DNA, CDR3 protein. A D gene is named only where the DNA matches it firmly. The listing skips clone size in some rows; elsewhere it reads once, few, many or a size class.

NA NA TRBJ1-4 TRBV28 TGTGCCAGCAGTTCGACAGGACATAATGAAAAACTGTTTTTT CASSSTGHNEKLFF
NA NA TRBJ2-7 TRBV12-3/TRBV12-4 TGTGCCAGCAGTTCCCACAGGGAAACCTACGAGCAGTACTTC CASSSHRETYEQYF
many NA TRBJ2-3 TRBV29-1 TGCAGCGTTTCGACGGAAAACACAGATACGCAGTATTTT CSVSTENTDTQYF
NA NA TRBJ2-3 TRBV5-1 TGCGCCAGCAGCTTGGCAGGGGATGCAGATACGCAGTATTTT CASSLAGDADTQYF
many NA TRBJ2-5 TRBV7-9 TGTGCCAGCAGCTTAGTGTCGGTTGGCAGGGCGGAGACCCAGTACTTC CASSLVSVGRAETQYF
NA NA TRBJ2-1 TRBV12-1 TGTGCCAGCAGCTTTATATGGGGCCAGGCAAACTGCTACTGCAATGAGCAGTTCTTC CASSFIWGQANCYCNEQFF
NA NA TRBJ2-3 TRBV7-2 TGTGCCAGTAGCTTAGGGGGTCAAGGGTGGGGCACAGATACGCAGTATTTT CASSLGGQGWGTDTQYF
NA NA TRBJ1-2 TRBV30 TGTGCCTGGAGTGAGGGGACAAACTATGGCTACACCTTC CAWSEGTNYGYTF
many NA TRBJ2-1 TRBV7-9 TGTGCCAGCGTTCAGGGCCATTTGGATGAGCAGTTCTTC CASVQGHLDEQFF
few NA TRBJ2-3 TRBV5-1 TGCGCCAGCAGCTTGGAGGACGGGGGCCACACAGATACGCAGTATTTT CASSLEDGGHTDTQYF
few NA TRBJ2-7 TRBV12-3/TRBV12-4 TGTGCCAGCAGCCCGAATGGGGGGGCCGAGCAGTACTTC CASSPNGGAEQYF
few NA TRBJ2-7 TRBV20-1 TGCAGTCCTACGGAGTCTAGTCTGACCTACGAGCAGTACTTC CSPTESSLTYEQYF
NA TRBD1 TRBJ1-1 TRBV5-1 TGCGCCAGCAGCCCCGGGACAGGTAACGCTGAAGCTTTCTTT CASSPGTGNAEAFF
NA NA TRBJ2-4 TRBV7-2 TGTGCCAGCAGCTTCCGTGGGCACACGATCTTAGCCAAAAACATTCAGTACTTC CASSFRGHTILAKNIQYF
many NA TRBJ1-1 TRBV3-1 TGTGCCAGCAGCCGTTTGAACACTGAAGCTTTCTTT CASSRLNTEAFF
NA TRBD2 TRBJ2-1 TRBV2 TGTGCCAGCAGGGGGGGGAACGACAATGAGCAGTTCTTC CASRGGNDNEQFF
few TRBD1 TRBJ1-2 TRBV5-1 TGCGCCAGCAGCCCAACCCCGGGACAGTACTATGGCTACACCTTC CASSPTPGQYYGYTF
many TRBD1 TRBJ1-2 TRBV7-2 TGTGCCAGCAGGCTTACAGGGGCCTTAGGCTACACCTTC CASRLTGALGYTF
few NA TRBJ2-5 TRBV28 TGTGCCAGCGAGGGGTCTCCCGGGGTAGAGACCCAGTACTTC CASEGSPGVETQYF
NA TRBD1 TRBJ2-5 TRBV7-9 TGTGCCAGCAGCTTGCCGAATAACAGGGGAAGGGAGACCCAGTACTTC CASSLPNNRGRETQYF
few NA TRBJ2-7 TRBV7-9 TGTGCCAGCAGCTGGGTGACCTCCTACGAGCAGTACTTC CASSWVTSYEQYF
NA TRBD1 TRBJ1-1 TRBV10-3 TGTGCCATCAGTCAACAGGGGATGAACACTGAAGCTTTCTTT CAISQQGMNTEAFF
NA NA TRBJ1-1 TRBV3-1 TGTGCCAGCAGCCCCTTCTCGCGGAACACTGAAGCTTTCTTT CASSPFSRNTEAFF
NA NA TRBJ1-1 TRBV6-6 TGTGCCAGCAGTTACCCTCAACAGGGAAGGACCACTGAAGCTTTCTTT CASSYPQQGRTTEAFF
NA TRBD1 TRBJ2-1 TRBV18 TGTGCCAGCTCACCCATGGACAGGAACTACAATGAGCAGTTCTTC CASSPMDRNYNEQFF
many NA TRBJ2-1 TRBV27 TGTGCCAGCAGTTTAGGTCCACAAGCCCCCAGGTTCTTC CASSLGPQAPRFF
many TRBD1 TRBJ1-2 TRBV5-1 TGCGCCAGCAGCTTGATTTTCAGGGGGCAAGAGAGATATGGCTACACCTTC CASSLIFRGQERYGYTF
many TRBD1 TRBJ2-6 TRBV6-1 TGTGCCAGCAGACCCCAGGGGGAAACGAAAAGCTCTGGGGCCAACGTCCTGACTTTC CASRPQGETKSSGANVLTF
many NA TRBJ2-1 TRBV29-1 TGCAGCGTTGATAACATTAAGTTTTCGTACAATGAGCAGTTCTTC CSVDNIKFSYNEQFF
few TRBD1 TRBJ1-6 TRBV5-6 TGTGCCAGCAGCCCCGAACAGGGGGTAGGTTCACCCCTCCACTTT CASSPEQGVGSPLHF
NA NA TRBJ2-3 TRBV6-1 TGTGCCAGCAGTCCCAGACTAGGACAATTCACAGATACGCAGTATTTT CASSPRLGQFTDTQYF
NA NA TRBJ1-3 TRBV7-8 TGTGCCAGCAGCTTAGCGGTGAACTCTGGAAACACCATATATTTT CASSLAVNSGNTIYF
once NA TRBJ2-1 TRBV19 TGTGCCAGTAGCAACGGACGTAGGAATGAGCAGTTCTTC CASSNGRRNEQFF
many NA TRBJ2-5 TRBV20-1 TGCAGTGCTAGAGTGTCAGGCCACGAGACCCAGTACTTC CSARVSGHETQYF
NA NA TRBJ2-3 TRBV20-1 TGCAGTGCTAGAGCCGGTTTCGGGGACGCAGATACGCAGTATTTT CSARAGFGDADTQYF
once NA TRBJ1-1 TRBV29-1 TGCAGCGGGGCCCGCTCGGGGGACACTGAAGCTTTCTTT CSGARSGDTEAFF
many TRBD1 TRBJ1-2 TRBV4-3 TGCGCCAGCAGCCAATCGACAGGGGACTATGGCTACACCTTC CASSQSTGDYGYTF
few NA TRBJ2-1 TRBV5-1 TGCGCCAGCAGCGTTCAGCTAGAGGAGCAGTTCTTC CASSVQLEEQFF
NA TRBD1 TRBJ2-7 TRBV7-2 TGTGCCAGCAGCCCAGACAGGGGGAATTGGATGTACGAGCAGTACTTC CASSPDRGNWMYEQYF
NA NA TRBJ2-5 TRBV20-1 TGCAGTGCTAGAAACCCACGACAGAACCAAGAGACCCAGTACTTC CSARNPRQNQETQYF
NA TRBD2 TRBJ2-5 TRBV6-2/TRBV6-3 TGTGCCAGCAGTCCCCTAGCGGGGGGTGCCAAAGAGACCCAGTACTTC CASSPLAGGAKETQYF
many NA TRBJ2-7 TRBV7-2 TGTGCCAGCAGCCCCGACTTAAAGCGCGAGCAGTACTTC CASSPDLKREQYF
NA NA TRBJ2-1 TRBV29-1 TGCAGCGTTGTGGCATTCACCTACAATGAGCAGTTCTTC CSVVAFTYNEQFF
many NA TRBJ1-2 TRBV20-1 TGCAGTGCTAGATTCAACAGCGATGGCTACACCTTC CSARFNSDGYTF
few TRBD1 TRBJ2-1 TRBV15 TGTGCCACCAGCACCCAGGACAGGGGGCACAATGAGCAGTTCTTC CATSTQDRGHNEQFF